A single TCR beta chain is shown here with its context. Antigen unknown. Single viable CD3+CD4+CD8-CD45RO+ cells were sorted as the memory CD4+ T cells. This sample is drawn from a study of memory CD4+ T cells and cytomegalovirus serostatus. Study results and caveats: CD4+ memory repertoires contained about two fifths of the roughly 150 reported CMV TCRbeta sequences.

Source study methods: After removing out-of-frame reads, around 2,100,000 distinct TCRbeta sequences remained. Clones were sequenced by immunoSEQ multiplex PCR, and TCRdb holds only the in-frame ones, with some missing. The V and J calls and the clone size are those of that table, but D and trimming were determined from the DNA. Here the sample spans tens of thousands of clones, about 80% being singletons. This sequence was found in an adult in good health and CMV-seronegative. Sequencing used memory CD4+ T cells from blood.

The DNA for the CDR3 is TGCGCCAGCAGCCAAGATCGAGTTGGGACAGGGTCCTACGAGCAGTACTTC. It specifies CASSQDRVGTGSYEQYF. The chain is built from TRBV4-3 and TRBJ2-7; 9 bases are shared with TRBD1. This CDR3 is built from 17 residues. V dropped 0 bases and J dropped 1; count of bases not matched to a gene: 7. The germline V gene encodes CDR1 LGHNA and CDR2 YSLEER.